The clone carrying this T cell receptor (beta chain) has just one count. As yet, its antigen is unknown. Using immunoSEQ multiplex PCR, the repertoire was profiled, and TCRdb retains in-frame clones only, with some absent. The table has approximately 100,000 clones, 81% seen once. The data are from a study of glioma-infiltrating T cells after dendritic cell vaccination. The study's findings and limits: Longer survival after dendritic cell vaccination followed higher pretreatment TIL content.

V lost 7 bases and J lost 2, with 16 bases in between. Germline V gene data show CDR1 as GTSNPN and CDR2 as SVGIG (reference sequence). The CDR3 has 14 amino acids. The source was blood, collected before dendritic cell vaccination. This TCR came from a human donor with glioblastoma. V and J are TRBV30 and TRBJ2-3; maybe TRBD2 (6 bases). This chain's CDR3 is CASSQRVFTDTQYF. CDR3 DNA sequence: TGTGCCTCCTCCCAGCGGGTGTTCACAGATACGCAGTATTTT.